This T cell receptor beta chain appears in the sequencing data of a study of blood T cell repertoires in COVID-19. Study-wide background: Acute-phase and convalescent COVID-19 samples originated in the United States, Italy and Spain. Sources were T cells, B-cell-depleted T cells, or PBMCs; the material itself was cDNA or gDNA.

As processed by the authors: Estimates of nucleated cell counts were drawn from the amplification of reference gene primers. Repertoires were generated with immunoSEQ multiplex PCR, while TCRdb's copy carries only in-frame clones and drops some. The D gene and trimming were derived from the DNA, and the V and J assignments and clone size from that table. The table records hundreds of thousands of clones, 86% of them present only once. The CDR3 totals 15 residues. The V segment lost 0 bases and the J segment 8 bases; nucleotides outside the gene matches: 6. In germline, CDR1 is LGHDT, CDR2 YNNKEL (reference sequence).

The clonotype comes from a woman younger than 45 with active or convalescent COVID-19. V usage is TRBV3-1 (or the pseudogene TRBV3-2) and J usage is TRBJ2-1; 8 bases agree with TRBD2. The sample comprised peripheral blood. The CDR3 DNA is TGTGCCAGCAGCCAAGATCTTGCGGGGGGTTATGAGCAGTTCTTC. Amino acids: CASSQDLAGGYEQFF.